The 29 T cell receptor beta chains below come from one sample, sequenced in a study of T cell responses to AZD1222 COVID-19 vaccine. Profiled with immunoSEQ multiplex PCR; TCRdb holds only in-frame clones, not every one. The profile shows more than 85,000 clones, approximately 88% of them singletons. Source: peripheral blood, taken on day 0 of AZD1222 vaccination. All receptors come from an adult in good health.

The chain has TRBV9 and TRBJ2-1; 8 nucleotides align to TRBD2. The CDR3 is 16 residues long. Trimming cost V 0 bases and J 3 bases; bases outside gene matches: 5. In germline, CDR1 is SGDLS, CDR2 YYNGEE. The CDR3 protein is CASSVGGGGNYNEQFF. In DNA, the CDR3 is TGTGCCAGCAGCGTAGGAGGCGGGGGGAACTACAATGAGCAGTTCTTC.

The chain joins TRBV28 to TRBJ2-1; 8 positions agree with TRBD2. This CDR3 contains 11 residues. V trimming: 7 bases; J trimming: 10 bases; junction bases outside the gene matches: 3. Germline CDR1 is MDHEN and CDR2 is SYDVKM. CDR3 coding DNA: TGTGCCAGCAACCTAGCGGGCGAGCAGTTCTTC. Its protein is CASNLAGEQFF.

This sequence joins TRBV7-9 and TRBJ1-1, with a weak D call TRBD1 (6 bases). Trimming left V 5 bases short and J 0 bases short, with 13 bases between. CDR1 and CDR2 (germline): SEHNR, FQNEAQ (reference sequence). This CDR3 spans 15 amino acids. CDR3 loop: CASSPERTVNTEAFF. The DNA of the CDR3 is TGTGCCAGCAGCCCTGAGAGGACAGTGAACACTGAAGCTTTCTTT.

Here the CDR3 reads CASSLQNGYTF. For the CDR3, the DNA is TGTGCCAGCAGCTTACAAAATGGCTACACCTTC. The rearrangement uses TRBV7-9 and TRBJ1-2; D is ambiguous. This CDR3 spans 11 amino acids. Between the trimmed V and J ends, which lost 2 bases and 6 bases, there was a span of 4 bases. The V gene's germline CDR1 is SEHNR and CDR2 FQNEAQ (reference sequence).

This clone was counted a single time. The chain joins TRBV27 to TRBJ1-2; a possible D gene is TRBD1 (5 bases). V lost 0 bases and J 2 bases, leaving 13 bases between the germline ends. CDR1 is MNHEY, CDR2 SMNVEV, per germline (reference sequence). The CDR3 spans 16 residues. The DNA for the CDR3 is TGTGCCAGCAGTTTATCGGGTCAGGGAATAAACTATGGCTACACCTTC. This codes for CASSLSGQGINYGYTF.

J is TRBJ2-1 and V is TRBV10-1; tentatively, D is TRBD1 (5 bases). From germline, CDR1 is WNHNN and CDR2 SYGVQD (reference sequence). Trimming removed 6 bases at V and 3 bases at J, with 9 bases between. The CDR3 runs 13 residues. Here the CDR3 reads CASRKDNYNEQFF. CDR3 DNA sequence: TGCGCCAGCAGAAAGGACAACTACAATGAGCAGTTCTTC.

The V call is TRBV4-1, the J call TRBJ2-2; weak D call: TRBD1 (5 bases). V dropped 1 base and J dropped 3 bases, with 6 bases sitting between them. The CDR3 contains 14 residues. CDR1 and CDR2 (germline): MGHRA, YSYEKL. CDR3 residues: CASSQVGDTGELFF. Here the CDR3 DNA reads TGCGCCAGCAGCCAAGTAGGGGACACCGGGGAGCTGTTTTTT.

The gene calls are TRBV18 and TRBJ2-1; 10 bases agree with TRBD2. CDR1 is KGHSH, CDR2 LQKENI, per germline. J gave up 4 bases and V 5 bases, and 5 bases lay outside the gene matches. The CDR3 loop spans 15 amino acids. This CDR3 reads CASSGSGGAYNEQFF. In nucleotides, the CDR3 is TGTGCCAGCTCAGGCAGCGGGGGGGCGTACAATGAGCAGTTCTTC.

This chain connects TRBV7-2 to TRBJ1-2, with TRBD1 matching 7 bases. Germline-derived CDR1 and CDR2 are SGHTA and FQGNSA. This CDR3 has 14 amino acids. Germline trimming cut 5 bases from V and 8 bases from J; bases unmatched to any gene: 11. In DNA, the CDR3 is TGTGCCAGCAGCCCGACAGGGCGGCCTGAGGGCTACACCTTC. Translation gives CASSPTGRPEGYTF.

Concerning this clone: Other DNA sequences from this sample encode an identical CDR3 as well. The gene calls are TRBV7-9 and TRBJ1-2; the D gene is possibly TRBD1 (5 bases). This CDR3 contains 14 residues. Deletions cut 1 base from V and 2 bases from J, with 8 bases between. Germline CDR1 reads SEHNR; CDR2 reads FQNEAQ (reference sequence). The CDR3 coding sequence is TGTGCCAGCAGCTTAGTTTCAGGGAACTATGGCTACACCTTC. It specifies CASSLVSGNYGYTF.

The chain is built from TRBV5-6 and TRBJ1-2, with TRBD1 as a possible D gene (5 bases). This CDR3 region has 13 residues. Trimming shortened V by 3 bases and J by 3 bases, and 9 bases separated the two germline ends. Germline CDR1 SGHDT, CDR2 YYEEEE. CDR3: CASSSDSDYGYTF. For the CDR3, the DNA is TGTGCCAGCAGCTCCGACAGCGACTATGGCTACACCTTC.

The rearrangement joins TRBV6-6 to TRBJ2-3; 14 bases are shared with TRBD2. From germline, CDR1 is MNHNY and CDR2 SVGAGI (reference sequence). V dropped 5 bases and J dropped 1; count of bases not matched to a gene: 5. This CDR3 has 17 amino acids. The CDR3 spells CASSPTSGRGGTDTQYF. The CDR3 DNA reads as TGTGCCAGCAGTCCGACTAGCGGGAGGGGCGGCACAGATACGCAGTATTTT.

J is TRBJ1-2 and V is TRBV5-1, with a tentative D call TRBD1 (6 bases). Per germline, CDR1 SGHRS and CDR2 YFSETQ. V lost 0 bases to trimming and J lost 4 bases, with 16 bases between them. This CDR3 region has 16 residues. The CDR3: CASSLAISGDVYGYTF. CDR3 nucleotides: TGCGCCAGCAGCTTGGCCATTTCAGGGGACGTCTATGGCTACACCTTC. The full variable domain, in which reference TRBV5-1 and TRBJ1-2 provide the parts outside the CDR3, is KAGVTQTPRYLIKTRGQQVTLSCSPISGHRSVSWYQQTPGQGLQFLFEYFSETQRNKGNFPGRFSGRQFSNSRSEMNVSTLELGDSALYLCASSLAISGDVYGYTFGSGTRLTVV.

This clone was observed a single time. The gene calls are TRBV18 and TRBJ1-3, with D unclear. The V end was cut by 2 bases, the J end by 1 base, with 6 bases between. The CDR3 totals 14 residues. Germline loops: CDR1 KGHSH, CDR2 LQKENI. The CDR3 bases are TGTGCCAGCTCACCAACAGAATCTGGAAACACCATATATTTT. Translation gives CASSPTESGNTIYF.

This clone appeared a few times. The sample contains more than one DNA sequence encoding this CDR3. The chain is built from TRBV5-4 and TRBJ2-7; 10 bases map to TRBD1. Germline values: CDR1 SGHNT, CDR2 YYREEE (reference sequence). This CDR3 is built from 15 residues. The trim removed 4 bases at V and 2 bases at J, leaving 6 bases unmatched. CDR3 coding DNA: TGTGCCAGCAGCCCACCGGGACAGGGGACCTACGAGCAGTACTTC. Translation gives CASSPPGQGTYEQYF.

The chain recombines TRBV6-5 with TRBJ1-1; possible D gene TRBD1, 5 bases. Germline assignment: CDR1 MNHEY and CDR2 SVGAGI. This CDR3 is 15 amino acids long. Trimming pared 6 bases from V and 2 bases from J, leaving 16 bases between. CDR3 DNA: TGTGCCAGCAGCGATTCGGGCAGGGCTAACACTGAAGCTTTCTTT. Its protein is CASSDSGRANTEAFF.

The rearrangement uses TRBV2 and TRBJ1-4, with TRBD1 identical over 11 bases. This CDR3 spans 15 amino acids. The germline gives CDR1 SNHLY, CDR2 FYNNEI. The V gene end was trimmed by 7 bases and the J gene end by 6 bases; junction bases not matched to a gene: 7. Written as DNA, the CDR3 is TGTGCCAGCACTGGACAGGGGGCGAGGTATGAAAAACTGTTTTTT. It encodes CASTGQGARYEKLFF.

DNA of the CDR3: TGTGCCAGCAGTCTTGACAGGCCCTATGGCTACACCTTC. Its translation: CASSLDRPYGYTF. This rearrangement joins TRBV6-2 or TRBV6-3 to TRBJ1-2; weak D call: TRBD1 (6 bases). This CDR3 contains 13 residues. Deletions cut 5 bases from V and 4 bases from J, with 11 bases between. From germline, CDR1 is MNHEY and CDR2 SVGEGT.

V gene TRBV6-5 combines with J gene TRBJ2-1; weak D call: TRBD1 (5 bases). The CDR3 covers 13 residues. The germline gives CDR1 MNHEY, CDR2 SVGAGI. V shed 2 bases and J shed 6 bases, with 8 bases lying between them. The CDR3 region is CASSYTGANEQFF. CDR3 nucleotides: TGTGCCAGCAGTTACACTGGGGCCAATGAGCAGTTCTTC.

This clone came up once. The chain uses TRBV7-2 and TRBJ2-1; 8 bases are a match to TRBD2. CDR3 length: 15 amino acids. Germline CDR1 SGHTA, CDR2 FQGNSA. The J segment lost 1 base and the V segment lost 5 bases, leaving 4 bases of the junction unmatched. The CDR3 DNA follows: TGTGCCAGCAGCAAAGCGGGAGTTTCCTACAATGAGCAGTTCTTC. Residues: CASSKAGVSYNEQFF.

The CDR3 spells CASRGTKNEKLFF. DNA for the CDR3: TGTGCCAGTAGAGGGACGAAGAATGAAAAACTGTTTTTT. The chain joins TRBV19 to TRBJ1-4; D may be TRBD1 (5 bases). The germline gives CDR1 LNHDA, CDR2 SQIVND (reference sequence). The germline V and J ends were trimmed by 6 bases and 5 bases, with 10 bases remaining between them. The CDR3 covers 13 residues.

This clone was seen only a few times. The chain employs TRBV5-8 and TRBJ1-4; D ambiguous. The CDR3 is made up of 15 amino acids. Between the trimmed V and J ends, which lost 2 bases and 4 bases, there was a span of 12 bases. CDR1 is SGHTS and CDR2 is YDEGEE in the germline V gene. The CDR3 nucleotides read TGTGCCAGCAGCTTTTCGAGGCAGAGTAATGAAAAACTGTTTTTT. Its translation: CASSFSRQSNEKLFF.

The gene calls are TRBV29-1 and TRBJ2-4, with 7 bases matching TRBD1. The CDR3 spans 14 residues. Trimming removed 6 bases from V and 3 bases from J; junction bases left unmatched: 8. The germline V gene encodes CDR1 SQVTM and CDR2 ANQGSEA. The CDR3 bases are TGCAGCGTGAGCACAGGGGTTGTCAAAAACATTCAGTACTTC. It translates to CSVSTGVVKNIQYF.

The rearrangement links TRBV19 to TRBJ2-5; D may be TRBD2 (5 bases). This CDR3 comprises 13 residues. CDR1 and CDR2 from the germline V gene are LNHDA and SQIVND (reference sequence). Trimming left V 6 bases short and J 3 bases short, with 11 bases between. CDR3: CASSPGLKETQYF. The CDR3 nucleotides are TGTGCCAGTAGCCCCGGACTGAAAGAGACCCAGTACTTC. Full variable domain (outside the CDR3, taken from reference TRBV19 and TRBJ2-5): DGGITQSPKYLFRKEGQNVTLSCEQNLNHDAMYWYRQDPGQGLRLIYYSQIVNDFQKGDIAEGYSVSREKKESFPLTVTSAQKNPTAFYLCASSPGLKETQYFGPGTRLLVL.

The J gene is TRBJ2-2, the V gene TRBV18; TRBD2 aligns across 7 bases. The ends lost 5 bases at V and 6 bases at J; junction bases unmatched: 9. This CDR3 contains 15 residues. Germline CDR1 is KGHSH and CDR2 is LQKENI. The CDR3 reads CASSNARGLAGELFF. In DNA, the CDR3 is TGTGCCAGCTCAAACGCTCGCGGACTAGCCGGGGAGCTGTTTTTT.

This chain links TRBV29-1 with TRBJ2-7; TRBD2 agrees at 10 bases. Germline CDR1 is SQVTM and CDR2 is ANQGSEA. The CDR3 length is 13 residues. V was clipped by 3 bases and J by 3 bases; unmatched bases: 2. The CDR3 region is CSVEASGSYEQYF. The CDR3 DNA follows: TGCAGCGTTGAGGCTAGCGGGAGCTACGAGCAGTACTTC.

The chain recombines TRBV7-9 with TRBJ1-5; 9 nucleotides match TRBD1. The CDR3 has 16 amino acids. Germline CDR1 is SEHNR and CDR2 is FQNEAQ (reference sequence). Trimming at V came to 5 bases and at J to 0 bases, leaving 5 bases not matched to a gene. The CDR3 coding sequence is TGTGCCAGCAGCGCAGGGACAGGGTATAGCAATCAGCCCCAGCATTTT. This encodes CASSAGTGYSNQPQHF.

V and J are TRBV7-3 and TRBJ1-1; TRBD1 is a possible D gene (5 bases). Germline V CDR1 and CDR2: SGHTA, FQGTGA. Trimming left V 3 bases short and J 5 bases short, with 10 bases between. This CDR3 contains 13 residues. Written as DNA, the CDR3 is TGTGCCAGCAGCTTGGGGACTGGAACTGAAGCTTTCTTT. Translated: CASSLGTGTEAFF.

This chain uses TRBV6-5 with TRBJ1-1; no clear D. The germline V gene encodes CDR1 MNHEY and CDR2 SVGAGI. V was cut by 1 base and J by 1 base, with 7 bases left in between. The CDR3 covers 14 residues. CDR3 sequence reads: CASSYYSGNTEAFF. The CDR3 DNA reads as TGTGCCAGCAGTTACTACAGCGGGAACACTGAAGCTTTCTTT.